This T cell receptor (beta chain) derives from a study of blood T cell repertoires in COVID-19. Study-level background: Collection of acute and convalescent COVID-19 samples took place in the United States, Italy and Spain. The cDNA or gDNA used as material had been derived from T cells, B-cell-depleted T cells, or PBMCs.

From germline, CDR1 is SGHRS and CDR2 YFSETQ. The CDR3 contains 15 residues. V was clipped by 4 bases and J by 5 bases, with 18 bases between them. In the original analysis: Amplification from reference gene primers served as the basis for estimated nucleated cell counts. TCRdb keeps only in-frame clones here, not all; method: immunoSEQ multiplex PCR. Clone size and V and J calls were adopted from that table, with D and trimming inferred from the DNA. In the table there are about 83,000 clones, around 90% of which are singletons. The clonotype comes from a man older than 75 with active or convalescent COVID-19. Sample: peripheral blood. The chain joins TRBV5-1 to TRBJ1-1; D is ambiguous. The CDR3 sequence is CASSPVEGWMTEAFF. In DNA, the CDR3 is TGCGCCAGCAGCCCGGTCGAGGGTTGGATGACTGAAGCTTTCTTT.